The 30 T cell receptor beta chains listed next were all sequenced from one sample in a study of T cell responses to AZD1222 COVID-19 vaccine. Assay: immunoSEQ multiplex PCR; the TCRdb copy retains only in-frame clones and omits some. The table records 100,000 to 150,000 clones, less than 95% of them present only once. This specimen consisted of peripheral blood, obtained on day 0 of MenACWY control vaccination. Receptors originate from an adult in good health.

This chain joins TRBV9 and TRBJ1-1; D is possibly TRBD1 (6 bases). The CDR3 is made up of 14 amino acids. Per germline, CDR1 SGDLS and CDR2 YYNGEE. The V end was cut by 2 bases, the J end by 1 base, with 9 bases between. The CDR3, as DNA: TGTGCCAGCAGCGTTCCAGGGGAGAACACTGAAGCTTTCTTT. Residues: CASSVPGENTEAFF.

The rearrangement joins TRBV15 to TRBJ1-5; D is ambiguous. The germline V and J ends were trimmed by 5 bases and 7 bases, with 9 bases remaining between them. Germline V gene data show CDR1 as LNHNV and CDR2 as YYDKDF (reference sequence). There are 12 residues in the CDR3. CDR3 DNA: TGTGCCACCAGCCAGAGGATCCAGCCCCAGCATTTT. Protein sequence: CATSQRIQPQHF.

The chain has TRBV6-2 or TRBV6-3 and TRBJ2-1; the match to TRBD1 covers 10 bases. After removal of 6 bases from V and 6 bases from J, the junction contained 5 bases not matched to a gene. This CDR3 contains 14 residues. Germline CDR1 is MNHEY and CDR2 is SVGEGT. The chain's CDR3 is CASSRGDRGNEQFF. As DNA, the CDR3 is TGTGCCAGCAGCAGGGGGGACAGGGGCAATGAGCAGTTCTTC.

Only a few counts were recorded for this clone. The chain recombines TRBV11-2 with TRBJ1-1, with TRBD1 identical over 9 bases. Trimming removed 5 bases from V and 3 bases from J; junction bases left unmatched: 4. The germline V gene encodes CDR1 SGHAT and CDR2 FQNNGV. The CDR3 runs to 14 residues. This chain's CDR3 is CASSPRTGDTEAFF. The DNA of the CDR3 is TGTGCCAGCAGCCCCAGGACAGGGGACACTGAAGCTTTCTTT.

V and J are TRBV29-1 and TRBJ1-2, with D possibly TRBD1 on 6 matching bases. The CDR3 is 13 amino acids. CDR1 and CDR2 (germline): SQVTM, ANQGSEA. The V gene lost 7 bases and the J gene lost 3 bases, with 15 bases spanning the gap. CDR3 bases: TGCAGCGCCCCGGGGGCACTCGACTATGGCTACACCTTC. Translating gives CSAPGALDYGYTF.

The chain combines TRBV19 with TRBJ1-5; perhaps TRBD1 as D (5 bases). Germline CDR1 LNHDA, CDR2 SQIVND (reference sequence). The V and J ends lost 5 bases and 3 bases respectively, with 14 bases between them. The CDR3 sequence is 15 residues long. CDR3 nucleotide sequence: TGTGCCAGTAGTTTGGTCAGGGCGATCAATCAGCCCCAGCATTTT. The encoded protein is CASSLVRAINQPQHF. The full variable domain, its missing parts supplied by reference TRBV19 and TRBJ1-5, is DGGITQSPKYLFRKEGQNVTLSCEQNLNHDAMYWYRQDPGQGLRLIYYSQIVNDFQKGDIAEGYSVSREKKESFPLTVTSAQKNPTAFYLCASSLVRAINQPQHFGDGTRLSIL.

The chain employs TRBV28 and TRBJ1-2; the D is unclear. The CDR3 extends over 13 amino acids. The germline V gene has CDR1 MDHEN and CDR2 SYDVKM. V lost 2 bases and J 6 bases, leaving 10 bases between the germline ends. Here the CDR3 DNA reads TGTGCCAGCAGTTTACCTCCCGGGGATGGCTACACCTTC. This codes for CASSLPPGDGYTF.

The chain recombines TRBV11-1 with TRBJ1-1; no reliable D call. Germline loops: CDR1 SGHAT, CDR2 FQDESV (reference sequence). V dropped 4 bases and J dropped 1 base, with 10 bases sitting between them. The CDR3 length is 14 residues. The CDR3 region has the DNA TGTGCCAGCAGCTCTAGGGTGGGGAACACTGAAGCTTTCTTT. Translating gives CASSSRVGNTEAFF.

This chain links TRBV7-9 with TRBJ2-4; TRBD1 is a possible D gene (6 bases). The CDR3 loop spans 15 amino acids. The germline V and J ends were trimmed by 5 bases and 0 bases, with 11 bases remaining between them. The germline V gene has CDR1 SEHNR and CDR2 FQNEAQ (reference sequence). The CDR3 DNA reads TGTGCCAGCAGCGATACAGGGTTAGCCAAAAACATTCAGTACTTC. Amino acids: CASSDTGLAKNIQYF.

The rearrangement links TRBV5-4 to TRBJ2-1; 8 bases match TRBD2. Germline V gene data show CDR1 as SGHNT and CDR2 as YYREEE (reference sequence). The V segment lost 4 bases and the J segment 5 bases; nucleotides outside the gene matches: 8. This CDR3 region has 15 residues. The CDR3 nucleotides are TGTGCCAGCAGCCCGGGACTAGGAGTGAACAATGAGCAGTTCTTC. Its translation: CASSPGLGVNNEQFF.

The rearrangement links TRBV3-1 (or the pseudogene TRBV3-2) to TRBJ2-7, with 12 bases fitting TRBD2. Germline CDR1 and CDR2: LGHDT and YNNKEL (reference sequence). After removal of 4 bases from V and 7 bases from J, the junction contained 5 bases not matched to a gene. CDR3 size: 14 residues. The CDR3 loop is CASSRRLAGDEQYF. DNA for the CDR3: TGTGCCAGCAGCCGGAGACTAGCGGGAGATGAGCAGTACTTC.

This chain joins TRBV3-1 (or the pseudogene TRBV3-2) and TRBJ2-3, with 10 bases that match TRBD1. The CDR3 totals 17 residues. V dropped 1 base and J dropped 3; count of bases not matched to a gene: 7. The germline gives CDR1 LGHDT, CDR2 YNNKEL (reference sequence). The CDR3 DNA reads TGTGCCAGCAGCCAAGGAGGCCTGGGACAGGGGACAGATACGCAGTATTTT. Its translation is CASSQGGLGQGTDTQYF.

V gene TRBV7-2 combines with J gene TRBJ1-6, with D unclear. V shed 4 bases and J shed 0 bases, with 4 bases lying between them. CDR3 length: 14 amino acids. From germline, CDR1 is SGHTA and CDR2 FQGNSA. CDR3 coding DNA: TGTGCCAGCAGCTCGAGCTCCTATAATTCACCCCTCCACTTT. Translated, it gives CASSSSSYNSPLHF.

J is TRBJ1-4 and V is TRBV27, with D unresolved. CDR1 is MNHEY and CDR2 is SMNVEV in the germline V gene (reference sequence). This CDR3 is 15 amino acids long. V shed 4 bases and J shed 2 bases, with 11 bases lying between them. The CDR3 loop reads CASSSGVRTNEKLFF. DNA of the CDR3: TGTGCCAGCAGTTCGGGAGTTCGGACTAATGAAAAACTGTTTTTT.

In DNA form, the CDR3 reads TGTGCCAGCAGCCGAACAGGGGCTAATTCACCCCTCCACTTT. Translation: CASSRTGANSPLHF. The chain joins TRBV4-2 to TRBJ1-6, with 7 nucleotides matching TRBD1. The germline V gene encodes CDR1 LGHNA and CDR2 YNFKEQ. CDR3 length: 14 residues. Trimming took 4 bases from V and 6 from J; bases not matched to a gene: 3.

The V gene is TRBV5-1, the J gene TRBJ1-6; D unresolved. The CDR3 is made up of 16 amino acids. CDR1 and CDR2 (germline): SGHRS, YFSETQ. V gave up 0 bases and J gave up 9 bases, with 16 bases separating them. In nucleotides, the CDR3 is TGCGCCAGCAGCTTGGATTCGAAGGTTTCTGGTTCACCCCTCCACTTT. Protein: CASSLDSKVSGSPLHF.

The chain recombines TRBV7-3 with TRBJ2-2; the match to TRBD1 covers 7 bases. The CDR3 length is 17 residues. With V trimmed by 2 bases and J by 8 bases, 14 bases remained unmatched. Germline V CDR1 and CDR2: SGHTA, FQGTGA. This chain's CDR3 is CASSLSTGETSRGELFF. The CDR3 nucleotides read TGTGCCAGCAGCTTATCCACAGGGGAAACCTCCAGAGGGGAGCTGTTTTTT.

The V and J genes are TRBV3-1 (or the pseudogene TRBV3-2) and TRBJ1-2; TRBD1 might be the D (6 bases). This CDR3 region has 13 residues. Germline assignment: CDR1 LGHDT and CDR2 YNNKEL (reference sequence). The germline V and J ends were trimmed by 2 bases and 3 bases, with 7 bases remaining between them. CDR3 region: CASSQNRDYGYTF. CDR3 DNA: TGTGCCAGCAGCCAAAACAGGGACTATGGCTACACCTTC.

The chain joins TRBV10-3 to TRBJ2-7; 8 nucleotides match TRBD1. This CDR3 is built from 15 residues. V was clipped by 0 bases and J by 5 bases; unmatched bases: 6. Germline V lookup: CDR1 ENHRY, CDR2 SYGVKD. The CDR3 loop is CAISESWQGADEQYV. CDR3 bases: TGTGCCATCAGTGAGTCGTGGCAGGGGGCCGACGAGCAGTACGTC.

The J gene is TRBJ2-7, the V gene TRBV2; 14 nucleotides match TRBD2. The CDR3 is 14 residues long. J lost 2 bases, V lost 8 bases, and 2 bases had no gene match. The germline V gene has CDR1 SNHLY and CDR2 FYNNEI. DNA of the CDR3: TGTGCCAGCCGGACTAGCGGGGGGACCTACGAGCAGTACTTC. Its protein is CASRTSGGTYEQYF.

The rearrangement uses TRBV18 and TRBJ2-3; D is undetermined. Looked up from germline, CDR1 is KGHSH and CDR2 is LQKENI. V lost 3 bases to trimming and J lost 12 bases, with 13 bases between them. The CDR3 totals 12 residues. Here the CDR3 DNA reads TGTGCCAGCTCACCGCCGGGCCAACCTCAGTATTTT. It translates to CASSPPGQPQYF.

V usage is TRBV28 and J usage is TRBJ2-7; 7 positions match TRBD2. V gave up 2 bases and J gave up 6 bases; unmatched junction bases: 4. The CDR3 is made up of 13 amino acids. Germline V lookup: CDR1 MDHEN, CDR2 SYDVKM. The CDR3 coding sequence is TGTGCCAGCAGTTTAGCTAGCGGTGGCGAGCAGTACGTC. Translating it yields CASSLASGGEQYV.

This chain uses TRBV6-6 with TRBJ1-1; D perhaps matches TRBD1 (5 bases). The V end was cut by 4 bases, the J end by 4 bases, with 10 bases between. The CDR3 has 13 residues. Germline V CDR1 and CDR2: MNHNY, SVGAGI (reference sequence). As DNA, the CDR3 is TGTGCCAGCAGTTTCGCTCAGGGCACTGAAGCTTTCTTT. This codes for CASSFAQGTEAFF.

This chain joins TRBV28 and TRBJ1-3, with 9 bases lining up with TRBD1. This CDR3 contains 16 residues. V lost 2 bases, J lost 7 bases, and 9 bases stayed unmatched. Germline CDR1 MDHEN, CDR2 SYDVKM. Written as DNA, the CDR3 is TGTGCCAGCAGTTTAGGGGGACAGGGCCTATCGAACACCATATATTTT. Translated, it gives CASSLGGQGLSNTIYF.

V gene TRBV19 combines with J gene TRBJ1-3, with D uncertain. This CDR3 region has 12 residues. Germline CDR1 is LNHDA and CDR2 is SQIVND (reference sequence). Deletions cut 5 bases from V and 2 bases from J, with 4 bases between. In DNA form, the CDR3 reads TGTGCCAGTAGTTCTGCTGGAAACACCATATATTTT. Translation gives CASSSAGNTIYF.

The CDR3 protein is CAISESRDSYEQYV. As DNA, the CDR3 is TGTGCCATCAGTGAGAGTCGGGACTCCTACGAGCAGTACGTC. The chain combines TRBV10-3 with TRBJ2-7; D perhaps matches TRBD2 (5 bases). The CDR3 is 14 residues long. Trimming left V 2 bases short and J 0 bases short, with 8 bases between. The germline V gene encodes CDR1 ENHRY and CDR2 SYGVKD.

The chain employs TRBV6-5 and TRBJ1-4, with a possible D match to TRBD1 (6 bases). The CDR3 length is 14 residues. Per germline, CDR1 MNHEY and CDR2 SVGAGI. Trimming removed 10 bases from V and 8 bases from J, with 20 bases in between. CDR3 loop: CATDAQGRKEKLFF. As DNA, the CDR3 is TGTGCCACCGACGCCCAGGGGCGAAAGGAAAAACTGTTTTTT.

V gene TRBV9 combines with J gene TRBJ2-2; tentatively, D is TRBD2 (6 bases). V was trimmed by 0 bases and J by 7 bases, leaving 19 bases between them. This CDR3 has 17 amino acids. The V gene's germline CDR1 is SGDLS and CDR2 YYNGEE. Written as DNA, the CDR3 is TGTGCCAGCAGCGTAGCTCGGACGGAACCCGGGGGCGGGGAGCTGTTTTTT. This encodes CASSVARTEPGGGELFF.

In this sample, this clone turned up a few times. The chain couples TRBV7-2 to TRBJ1-2; D may be TRBD1 (5 bases). The CDR3 runs 14 residues. Looked up from germline, CDR1 is SGHTA and CDR2 is FQGNSA. With 2 bases removed from V and 6 bases from J, the gap between germline ends came to 13 bases. This chain's CDR3 is CASSLNSREDGYTF. CDR3 sequence (DNA): TGTGCCAGCAGCTTAAACTCCAGGGAGGATGGCTACACCTTC. Filled out from reference TRBV7-2 and TRBJ1-2, the complete variable domain reads GAGVSQSPSNKVTEKGKDVELRCDPISGHTALYWYRQSLGQGLEFLIYFQGNSAPDKSGLPSDRFSAERTGGSVSTLTIQRTQQEDSAVYLCASSLNSREDGYTFGSGTRLTVV.

The chain joins TRBV11-2 to TRBJ1-4; the D gene is possibly TRBD1 (5 bases). The V gene lost 1 base and the J gene lost 9 bases, with 15 bases spanning the gap. CDR1 and CDR2 (germline): SGHAT, FQNNGV. This CDR3 is built from 15 residues. CDR3 amino acids: CASSLGRDRTQKLFF. The CDR3, as DNA: TGTGCCAGCAGCTTAGGCAGGGACCGCACACAAAAACTGTTTTTT.